Presented here are 18 T cell receptor beta chains from one specimen sequenced in a study of naive and memory T cell subsets. No antigens are known for them. General study points: Naive repertoires, especially CD8, held a few larger clonotypes, possibly memory cells re-expressing CD45RA.

Both TRBC1 and TRBC2 were covered by a beta constant-region primer of two equimolar oligonucleotides. Ligated cDNA was amplified by four rounds of PCR with nested alpha and beta constant-region primers and SP2. TCRdb called the UMI-ligation and nested PCR reads again in MiXCR, with one record for every CDR3 protein. Among some 82,000 distinct CDR3 sequences listed, over 9% were seen once. Sequenced sample: naive CD4+ T cells from blood. The receptors derive from a human donor in good health.

This clonotype has a count of ten or more. The chain is built from TRBV4-2 and TRBJ1-2; no firm D call. The CDR3 is made up of 13 amino acids. V lost 0 bases, J lost 8 bases, and 10 bases lay in between. Germline loops: CDR1 LGHNA, CDR2 YNFKEQ. The CDR3 sequence is CASSQESPLGYTF. The CDR3 DNA is TGTGCCAGCAGCCAAGAGTCCCCCCTGGGCTACACCTTC.

V is TRBV7-9 and J is TRBJ1-5; possibly TRBD1 for D (5 bases). This CDR3 is built from 15 residues. V was cut by 1 base and J by 0 bases, with 7 bases left in between. The germline V gene encodes CDR1 SEHNR and CDR2 FQNEAQ (reference sequence). CDR3 sequence reads: CASSLEGVSNQPQHF. The CDR3, as DNA: TGTGCCAGCAGCTTAGAAGGGGTTAGCAATCAGCCCCAGCATTTT.

The table lists this clonotype with a few counts. The V gene is TRBV6-2 or TRBV6-3, the J gene TRBJ1-5, with D unclear. Germline CDR1 reads MNHEY; CDR2 reads SVGEGT. V was cut by 6 bases and J by 3 bases, with 6 bases left in between. The length of the CDR3 is 12 residues. CDR3 in amino acids: CASRDDNQPQHF. The CDR3 region has the DNA TGTGCCAGCAGAGACGACAATCAGCCCCAGCATTTT.

Only a few counts were recorded for this clonotype. The V gene is TRBV10-3, the J gene TRBJ1-1, with 9 bases aligning to TRBD1. Germline CDR1 reads ENHRY; CDR2 reads SYGVKD. After removal of 6 bases from V and 5 bases from J, the junction contained 7 bases not matched to a gene. The CDR3 length is 14 residues. DNA of the CDR3: TGTGCCATCAGACGGACAGGGGAGCAAACTGAAGCTTTCTTT. Translated, it gives CAIRRTGEQTEAFF.

This clonotype was detected many times. The rearrangement links TRBV18 to TRBJ2-7; 16 positions match TRBD2. Per germline, CDR1 KGHSH and CDR2 LQKENI. The J segment lost 2 bases and the V segment lost 4 bases, leaving 2 bases of the junction unmatched. The CDR3 is 16 amino acids. CDR3: CASSRGLAGGTYEQYF. CDR3 sequence (DNA): TGTGCCAGCTCACGGGGACTAGCGGGAGGGACCTACGAGCAGTACTTC.

This clonotype has only a few counts. This chain joins TRBV2 and TRBJ1-3; the D is unclear. The CDR3 is 14 residues long. Trimming stripped 5 bases from V and 3 bases from J, with 11 bases between. CDR1 is SNHLY and CDR2 is FYNNEI in the germline V gene. CDR3 DNA sequence: TGTGCCAGCAGTCGGGAGTCTTTTGGAAACACCATATATTTT. This codes for CASSRESFGNTIYF. Based on the CDR3 plus reference TRBV2 and TRBJ1-3, the full variable domain is EPEVTQTPSHQVTQMGQEVILRCVPISNHLYFYWYRQILGQKVEFLVSFYNNEISEKSEIFDDQFSVERPDGSNFTLKIRSTKLEDSAMYFCASSRESFGNTIYFGEGSWLTVV.

J is TRBJ1-1 and V is TRBV12-5; 8 nucleotides agree with TRBD1. V lost 5 bases, J lost 8 bases, and 13 bases stayed unmatched. CDR3 length: 15 amino acids. The V gene's germline CDR1 is LGHNT and CDR2 FRNRAP. The CDR3 sequence is CASGTAGTGEREAFF. CDR3 sequence (DNA): TGTGCTAGTGGTACCGCCGGGACAGGTGAACGAGAAGCTTTCTTT.

CDR3 loop: CASSVPGQGPEKLFF. CDR3 nucleotide sequence: TGTGCCAGCAGTGTCCCGGGACAGGGACCCGAAAAACTGTTTTTT. The rearrangement joins TRBV6-1 to TRBJ1-4, with TRBD1 matching 9 bases. This CDR3 is 15 amino acids long. Germline loops: CDR1 MNHNS, CDR2 SASEGT. J lost 8 bases, V lost 4 bases, and 8 bases had no gene match.

This rearrangement joins TRBV10-3 to TRBJ2-5; 8 bases align to TRBD2. This CDR3 is 19 amino acids long. CDR1 is ENHRY, CDR2 SYGVKD, per germline. V shed 1 base and J 1 base; nucleotides not matched to a gene: 14. The CDR3 spells CAISEFFPNSGGRQETQYF. In DNA, the CDR3 is TGTGCCATCAGTGAGTTTTTTCCTAACAGCGGGGGTCGCCAAGAGACCCAGTACTTC.

This clonotype was seen only a few times. V usage is TRBV24-1 and J usage is TRBJ2-3; 12 bases fit TRBD2. Germline V gives CDR1 KGHDR, CDR2 SFDVKD. With V trimmed by 7 bases and J by 0 bases, 1 base remained unmatched. The CDR3 extends over 15 amino acids. The CDR3 DNA sequence: TGTGCCACCAGAGGGACTAGCGGGAGCACAGATACGCAGTATTTT. Its protein product is CATRGTSGSTDTQYF.

This clonotype was counted many times. The chain employs TRBV18 and TRBJ2-2; D perhaps matches TRBD2 (5 bases). The V end lost 6 bases, the J end lost 3 bases, and 14 bases lay between the germline ends. The CDR3 has 15 amino acids. The germline CDR1 and CDR2 sequences are KGHSH and LQKENI. In DNA, the CDR3 is TGTGCCAGCTCCCGGAGAGACTATTACACCGGGGAGCTGTTTTTT. Encoded protein: CASSRRDYYTGELFF.

This clonotype was detected only a few times. V usage is TRBV19 and J usage is TRBJ1-1; TRBD1 aligns across 11 bases. The CDR3 has 15 amino acids. The V segment lost 10 bases and the J segment 4 bases; nucleotides outside the gene matches: 11. CDR1 and CDR2 (germline): LNHDA, SQIVND (reference sequence). The CDR3: CATRDRGSWVTEAFF. The CDR3 DNA reads TGTGCCACACGGGACAGGGGGTCTTGGGTCACTGAAGCTTTCTTT.

The rearrangement links TRBV20-1 to TRBJ2-5, with 7 bases identical to TRBD2. V was clipped by 0 bases and J by 6 bases; unmatched bases: 4. Germline V gene lookup returns CDR1 DFQATT and CDR2 SNEGSKA (reference sequence). The CDR3 has 13 residues. Written as DNA, the CDR3 is TGCAGTGCTAGAGATACAAGCGGGAAGACCCAGTACTTC. Its protein is CSARDTSGKTQYF.

V gene TRBV2 combines with J gene TRBJ1-1; the D gene is possibly TRBD1 (6 bases). Per germline, CDR1 SNHLY and CDR2 FYNNEI. This CDR3 comprises 14 residues. Trimming removed 6 bases from V and 8 bases from J, with 19 bases in between. In DNA, the CDR3 is TGTGCCAGCAGCCGCGAACGTAGGACAGTCGAAGCTTTCTTT. Residues: CASSRERRTVEAFF.

This clonotype was detected only a few times. V gene TRBV15 combines with J gene TRBJ2-1; 8 bases align to TRBD2. Germline trimming cut 3 bases from V and 3 bases from J; bases unmatched to any gene: 7. The CDR3 covers 16 residues. Looked up from germline, CDR1 is LNHNV and CDR2 is YYDKDF (reference sequence). The CDR3 bases are TGTGCCACCAGCAGGAAAACTAGCGGAAACTACAATGAGCAGTTCTTC. As protein: CATSRKTSGNYNEQFF.

The chain joins TRBV7-2 to TRBJ2-7; D may be TRBD1 (6 bases). This CDR3 comprises 12 residues. Germline V gene lookup returns CDR1 SGHTA and CDR2 FQGNSA. Trimming stripped 6 bases from V and 4 bases from J, with 10 bases between. For the CDR3, the DNA is TGTGCCAGCAGAACAGGGCCTTACGAGCAGTACTTC. It specifies CASRTGPYEQYF.

This clonotype occurred many times. The rearrangement links TRBV12-3 or TRBV12-4 to TRBJ1-2, with D possibly matching TRBD1 (5 bases). V dropped 3 bases and J dropped 7 bases, with 15 bases sitting between them. This CDR3 has 14 residues. This chain's CDR3 is CASSLAGSPSGYTF. The CDR3 DNA follows: TGTGCCAGCAGTTTGGCAGGGAGCCCTTCTGGCTACACCTTC.

This clonotype was observed many times. This chain uses TRBV10-3 with TRBJ2-5; the D gene is possibly TRBD1 (6 bases). Germline CDR1 reads ENHRY; CDR2 reads SYGVKD. CDR3 size: 18 residues. The ends were cut back, 3 bases at V and 4 bases at J, with 24 bases in the middle. Here the CDR3 DNA reads TGTGCCATCAGTGATACGACAGGCCAGAAACGAAGTTTAGAGACCCAGTACTTC. This sequence encodes CAISDTTGQKRSLETQYF.